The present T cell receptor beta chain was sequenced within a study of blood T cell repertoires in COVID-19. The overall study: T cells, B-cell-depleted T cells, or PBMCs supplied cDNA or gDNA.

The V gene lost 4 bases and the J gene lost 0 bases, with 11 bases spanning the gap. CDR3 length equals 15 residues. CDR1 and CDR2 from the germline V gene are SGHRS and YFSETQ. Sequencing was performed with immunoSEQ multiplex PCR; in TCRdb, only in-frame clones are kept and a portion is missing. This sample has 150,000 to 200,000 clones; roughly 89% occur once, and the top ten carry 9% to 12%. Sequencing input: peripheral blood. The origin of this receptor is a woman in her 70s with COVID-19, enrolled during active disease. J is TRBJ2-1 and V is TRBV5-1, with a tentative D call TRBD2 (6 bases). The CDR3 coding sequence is TGCGCCAGCAGCATGAGCGGGTACTCCTACAATGAGCAGTTCTTC. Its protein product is CASSMSGYSYNEQFF.